Listed below are T cell receptor beta chains from one sample, sequenced in a study of B cell selection in AIRE deficiency. Repertoires were generated with immunoSEQ multiplex PCR, while TCRdb's copy carries only in-frame clones and drops some. The sample lists roughly 18,000 clones; approximately 94% were seen once. Sequences were obtained from CD4+CD25+ Tregs sorted from PBMCs. All receptors derive from a human donor in good health. Both conserved end residues are trimmed from each CDR3. Clone size appears in some rows only: once, few, many, or a class for an expanded clone.

v_call clone_size cdr3_aa
TRBV18 - ASSLTPFNAYEQY
TRBV6-5 - ASSFGGRARTEAF
TRBV18 once ASSPGQGGYGYT
TRBV28 once ASSLVGVNVGEQF
TRBV5-8 - ASSPLAAHTGELF
TRBV6-6 - ASSYSTGANQPQH
TRBV2 - ASSPQRNINTEAF
TRBV7-2 once ASSPAGTSYEKLF
TRBV7-2 - ASSPTSGSYNEQF
TRBV4-3 once ASSHAGSGEQY
TRBV6-6 - ASSWDRGTYEQY
TRBV10-2 few ASSDLARIADTQY
TRBV6-1 - ASSPQLRTVYEQY
TRBV19 - ASYNNRGTGELF
TRBV28 - ASSFSATTDTQY
TRBV6-6 - ASSYGGSASGNTIY
TRBV7-2 - ASSLGPLASGRADTQY
TRBV14 - AGSQGRSETQY
TRBV5-1 few ASSFLTGNNEQF
TRBV11-3 - ASSLGGYLNYGYT
TRBV29-1 - SVGDLNTEAF
TRBV28 once ASDRTGGYQPQH
TRBV2 - ASSEEREVRETQY
TRBV20-1 - SAAFLDTQY
TRBV29-1 - SARALVDEQF
TRBV11-1 - ASSLAGNTGELF
TRBV6-6 - ASSYVGSGYNEQF
TRBV28 - ASTRSRSTDTQY
TRBV7-9 - ASSFFSVRNNSPLH
TRBV5-6 few ASSLKPGSSGANVLT
TRBV28 - ASTVLHQPQH
TRBV9 - ASSPWGGSEQY
TRBV5-1 - ASSGRAGYGYT
TRBV27 - ASSFHGRHEQY
TRBV7-6 - ASSSPDRGEQY
TRBV20-1 once SATPNRGEY
TRBV4-2 once ASSPREGGDTQY